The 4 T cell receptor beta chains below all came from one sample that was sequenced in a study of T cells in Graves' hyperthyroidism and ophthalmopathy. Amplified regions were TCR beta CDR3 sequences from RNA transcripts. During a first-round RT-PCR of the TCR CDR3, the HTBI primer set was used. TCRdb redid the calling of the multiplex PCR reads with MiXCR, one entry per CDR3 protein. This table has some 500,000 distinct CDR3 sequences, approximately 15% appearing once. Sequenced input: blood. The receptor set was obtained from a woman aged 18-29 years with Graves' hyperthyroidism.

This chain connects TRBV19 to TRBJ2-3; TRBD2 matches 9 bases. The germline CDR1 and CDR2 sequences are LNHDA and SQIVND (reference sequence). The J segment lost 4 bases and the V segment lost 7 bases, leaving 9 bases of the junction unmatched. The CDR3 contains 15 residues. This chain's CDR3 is CASNSFSGSSDTQYF. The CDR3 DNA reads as TGTGCCAGTAACTCGTTTAGCGGGAGCTCAGATACGCAGTATTTT.

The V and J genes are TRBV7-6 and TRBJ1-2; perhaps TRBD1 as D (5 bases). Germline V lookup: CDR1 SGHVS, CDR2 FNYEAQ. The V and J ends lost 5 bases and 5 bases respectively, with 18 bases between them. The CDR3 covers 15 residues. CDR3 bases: TGTGCCAGCAGCCCCGGAGGGGCCAGGACTTATGGCTACACCTTC. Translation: CASSPGGARTYGYTF.

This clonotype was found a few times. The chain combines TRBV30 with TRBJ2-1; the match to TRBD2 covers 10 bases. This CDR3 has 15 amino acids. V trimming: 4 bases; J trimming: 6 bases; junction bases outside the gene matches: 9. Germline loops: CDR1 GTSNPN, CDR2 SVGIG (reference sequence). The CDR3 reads CAWNAGSGGLNEQFF. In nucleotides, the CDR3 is TGTGCCTGGAATGCGGGTAGCGGGGGGCTCAATGAGCAGTTCTTC.

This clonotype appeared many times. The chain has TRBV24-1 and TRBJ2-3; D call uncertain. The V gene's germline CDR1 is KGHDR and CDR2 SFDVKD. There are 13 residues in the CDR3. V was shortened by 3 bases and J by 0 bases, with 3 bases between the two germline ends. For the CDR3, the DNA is TGTGCCACCAGTGATCGAAGCACAGATACGCAGTATTTT. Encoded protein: CATSDRSTDTQYF.